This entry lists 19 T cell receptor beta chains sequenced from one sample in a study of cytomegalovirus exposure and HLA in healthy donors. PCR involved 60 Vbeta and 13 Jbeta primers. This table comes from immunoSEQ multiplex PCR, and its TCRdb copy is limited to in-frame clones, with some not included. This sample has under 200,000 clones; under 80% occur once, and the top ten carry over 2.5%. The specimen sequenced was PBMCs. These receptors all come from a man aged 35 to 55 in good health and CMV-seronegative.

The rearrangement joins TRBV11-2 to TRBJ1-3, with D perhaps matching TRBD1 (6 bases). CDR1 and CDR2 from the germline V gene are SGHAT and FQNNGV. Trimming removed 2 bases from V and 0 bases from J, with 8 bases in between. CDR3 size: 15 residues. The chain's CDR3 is CASSLQGNSGNTIYF. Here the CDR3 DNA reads TGTGCCAGCAGCTTACAGGGGAACTCTGGAAACACCATATATTTT.

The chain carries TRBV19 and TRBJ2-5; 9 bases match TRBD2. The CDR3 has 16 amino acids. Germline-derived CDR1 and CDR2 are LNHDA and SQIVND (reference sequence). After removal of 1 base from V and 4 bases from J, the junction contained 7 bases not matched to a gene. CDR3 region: CASSIVSSGIRETQYF. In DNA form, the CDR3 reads TGTGCCAGTAGTATAGTATCTAGCGGGATTAGAGAGACCCAGTACTTC.

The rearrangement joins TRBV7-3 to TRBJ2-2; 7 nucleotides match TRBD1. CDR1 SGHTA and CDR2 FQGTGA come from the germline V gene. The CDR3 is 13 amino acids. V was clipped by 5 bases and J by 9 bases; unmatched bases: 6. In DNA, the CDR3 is TGTGCCAGCAGCCGTCAGGGGGACCGGGAGCTGTTTTTT. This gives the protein CASSRQGDRELFF.

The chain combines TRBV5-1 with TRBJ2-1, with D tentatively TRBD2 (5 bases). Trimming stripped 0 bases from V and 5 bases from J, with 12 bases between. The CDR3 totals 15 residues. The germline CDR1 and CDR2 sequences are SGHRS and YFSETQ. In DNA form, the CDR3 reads TGCGCCAGCAGCTTGGGCAGCGGTGGTAACAATGAGCAGTTCTTC. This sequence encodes CASSLGSGGNNEQFF.

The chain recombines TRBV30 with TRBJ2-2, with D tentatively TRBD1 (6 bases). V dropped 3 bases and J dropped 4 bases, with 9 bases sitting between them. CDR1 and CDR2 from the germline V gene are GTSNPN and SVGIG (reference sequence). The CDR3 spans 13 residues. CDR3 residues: CAWRGAFTGELFF. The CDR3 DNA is TGTGCCTGGAGGGGGGCCTTCACCGGGGAGCTGTTTTTT.

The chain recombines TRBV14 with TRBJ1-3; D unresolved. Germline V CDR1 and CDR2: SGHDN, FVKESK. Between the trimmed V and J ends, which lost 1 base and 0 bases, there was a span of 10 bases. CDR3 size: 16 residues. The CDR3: CASSQGGASSGNTIYF. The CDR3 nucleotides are TGTGCCAGCAGCCAAGGGGGAGCCTCCTCTGGAAACACCATATATTTT.

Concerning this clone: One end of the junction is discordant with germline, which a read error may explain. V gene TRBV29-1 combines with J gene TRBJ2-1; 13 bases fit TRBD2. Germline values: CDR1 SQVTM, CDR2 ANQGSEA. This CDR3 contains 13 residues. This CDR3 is CSVERTSGRAAIF. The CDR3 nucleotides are TGCAGCGTTGAAAGAACTAGCGGGAGGGCCGCAATCTTC.

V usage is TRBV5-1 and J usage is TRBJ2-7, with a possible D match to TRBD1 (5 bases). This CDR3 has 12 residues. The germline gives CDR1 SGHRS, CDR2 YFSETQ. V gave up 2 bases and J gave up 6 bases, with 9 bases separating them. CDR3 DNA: TGCGCCAGCAGCTTTTCAGGGTTCGAGCAGTACTTC. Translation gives CASSFSGFEQYF.

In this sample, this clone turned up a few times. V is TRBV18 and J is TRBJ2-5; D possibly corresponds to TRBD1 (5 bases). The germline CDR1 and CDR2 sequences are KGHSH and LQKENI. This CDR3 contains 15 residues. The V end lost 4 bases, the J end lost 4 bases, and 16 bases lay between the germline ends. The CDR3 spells CASSLIQVGTETQYF. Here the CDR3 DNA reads TGTGCCAGCTCACTAATACAGGTGGGAACAGAGACCCAGTACTTC.

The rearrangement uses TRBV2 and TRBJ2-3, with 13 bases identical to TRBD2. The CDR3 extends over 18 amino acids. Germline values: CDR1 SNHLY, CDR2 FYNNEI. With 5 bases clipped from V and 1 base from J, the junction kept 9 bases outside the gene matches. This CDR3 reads CASSTRTSGSGGTDTQYF. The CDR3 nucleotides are TGTGCCAGCAGTACCAGGACTAGCGGGAGCGGGGGCACAGATACGCAGTATTTT.

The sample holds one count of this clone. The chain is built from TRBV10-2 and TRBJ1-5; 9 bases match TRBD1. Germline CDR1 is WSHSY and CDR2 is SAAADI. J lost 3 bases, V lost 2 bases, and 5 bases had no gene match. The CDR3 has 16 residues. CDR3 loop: CASSEGWDRVNQPQHF. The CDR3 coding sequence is TGCGCCAGCAGTGAGGGATGGGACAGGGTCAATCAGCCCCAGCATTTT.

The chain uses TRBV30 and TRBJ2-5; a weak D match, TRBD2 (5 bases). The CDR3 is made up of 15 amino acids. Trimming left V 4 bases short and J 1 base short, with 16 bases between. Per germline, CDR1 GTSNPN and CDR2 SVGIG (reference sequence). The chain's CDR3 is CAWMKEGSLQETQYF. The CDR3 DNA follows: TGTGCCTGGATGAAAGAGGGCAGTCTCCAAGAGACCCAGTACTTC.

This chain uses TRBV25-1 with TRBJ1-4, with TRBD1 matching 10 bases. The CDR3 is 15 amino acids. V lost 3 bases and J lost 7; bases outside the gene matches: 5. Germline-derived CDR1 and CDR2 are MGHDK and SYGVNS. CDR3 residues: CASSDQTGGSEKLFF. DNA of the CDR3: TGTGCCAGCAGTGACCAGACAGGGGGCTCTGAAAAACTGTTTTTT.

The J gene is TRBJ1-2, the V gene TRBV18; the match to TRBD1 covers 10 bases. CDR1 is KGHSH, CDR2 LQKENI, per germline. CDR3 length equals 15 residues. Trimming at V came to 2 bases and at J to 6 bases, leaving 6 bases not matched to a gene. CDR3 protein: CASSPGNGQGDGYTF. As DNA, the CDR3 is TGTGCCAGCTCACCAGGCAATGGACAGGGGGATGGCTACACCTTC.

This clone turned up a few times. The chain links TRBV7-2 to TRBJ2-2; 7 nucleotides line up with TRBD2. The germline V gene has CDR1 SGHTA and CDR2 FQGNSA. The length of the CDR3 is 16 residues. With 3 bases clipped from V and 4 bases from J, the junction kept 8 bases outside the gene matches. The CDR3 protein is CASSFRRGGGTGELFF. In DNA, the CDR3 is TGTGCCAGCAGCTTTCGTCGTGGGGGGGGCACCGGGGAGCTGTTTTTT.

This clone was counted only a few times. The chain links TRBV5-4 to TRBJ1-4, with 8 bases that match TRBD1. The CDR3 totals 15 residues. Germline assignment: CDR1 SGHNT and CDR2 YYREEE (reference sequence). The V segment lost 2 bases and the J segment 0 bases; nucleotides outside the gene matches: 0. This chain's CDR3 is CASSLQGATNEKLFF. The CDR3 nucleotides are TGTGCCAGCAGCTTACAGGGGGCAACTAATGAAAAACTGTTTTTT.

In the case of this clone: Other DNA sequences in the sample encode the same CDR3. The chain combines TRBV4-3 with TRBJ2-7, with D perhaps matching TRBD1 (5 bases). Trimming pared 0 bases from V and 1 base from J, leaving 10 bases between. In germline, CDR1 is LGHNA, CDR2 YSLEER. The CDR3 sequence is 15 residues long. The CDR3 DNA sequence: TGCGCCAGCAGCCAAGATAGGCAGGGATCCTACGAGCAGTACTTC. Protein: CASSQDRQGSYEQYF.

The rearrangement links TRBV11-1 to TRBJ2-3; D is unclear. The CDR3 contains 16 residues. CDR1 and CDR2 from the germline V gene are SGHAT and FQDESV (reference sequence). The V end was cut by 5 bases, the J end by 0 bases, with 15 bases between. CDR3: CASSPGRPLSTDTQYF. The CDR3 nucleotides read TGTGCCAGCAGCCCGGGTAGGCCCCTCAGCACAGATACGCAGTATTTT.

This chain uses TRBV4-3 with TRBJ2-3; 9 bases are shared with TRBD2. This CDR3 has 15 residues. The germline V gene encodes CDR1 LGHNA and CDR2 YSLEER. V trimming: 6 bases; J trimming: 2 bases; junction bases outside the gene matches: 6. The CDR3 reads CASRRRLAVTDTQYF. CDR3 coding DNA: TGCGCCAGCAGACGCAGACTAGCGGTCACAGATACGCAGTATTTT.